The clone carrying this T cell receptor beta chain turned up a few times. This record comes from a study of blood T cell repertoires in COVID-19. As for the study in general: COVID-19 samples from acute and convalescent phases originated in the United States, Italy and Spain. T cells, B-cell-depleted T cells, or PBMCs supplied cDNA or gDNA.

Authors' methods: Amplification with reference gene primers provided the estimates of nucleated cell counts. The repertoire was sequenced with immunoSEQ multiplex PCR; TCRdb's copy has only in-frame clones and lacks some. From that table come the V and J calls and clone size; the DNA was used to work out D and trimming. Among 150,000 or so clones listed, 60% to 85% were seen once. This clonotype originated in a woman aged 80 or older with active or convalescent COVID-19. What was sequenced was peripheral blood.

CDR3 nucleotides: TGTGCCAGTAGTTCAGCGGGGGAGGAGACCCAGTACTTC. It codes for CASSSAGEETQYF. The genes are TRBV19 and TRBJ2-5, with TRBD2 matching 8 bases. V dropped 5 bases and J dropped 5; count of bases not matched to a gene: 4. CDR3 length equals 13 residues. CDR1 is LNHDA and CDR2 is SQIVND in the germline V gene (reference sequence).